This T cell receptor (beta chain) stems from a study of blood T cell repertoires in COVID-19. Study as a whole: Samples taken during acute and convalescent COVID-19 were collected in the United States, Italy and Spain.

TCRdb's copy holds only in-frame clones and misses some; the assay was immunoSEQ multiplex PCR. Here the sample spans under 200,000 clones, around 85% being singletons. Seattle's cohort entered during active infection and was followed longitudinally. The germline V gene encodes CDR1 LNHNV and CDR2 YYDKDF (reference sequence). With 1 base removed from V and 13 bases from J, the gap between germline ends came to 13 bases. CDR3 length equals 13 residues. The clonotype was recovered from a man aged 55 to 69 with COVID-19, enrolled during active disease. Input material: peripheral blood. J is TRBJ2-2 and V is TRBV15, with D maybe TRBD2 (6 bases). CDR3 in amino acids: CATSRVAGSGLFF. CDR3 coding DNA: TGTGCCACCAGCAGAGTTGCGGGAAGTGGGCTGTTTTTT.